This TCR beta chain was captured by sequencing in a study of blood T cell repertoires in COVID-19. Study-level background: Sources were T cells, B-cell-depleted T cells, or PBMCs; the material itself was cDNA or gDNA.

The ends were cut back, 0 bases at V and 4 bases at J, with 13 bases in the middle. Per the germline V gene, CDR1 is SGHRS and CDR2 is YFSETQ. The length of the CDR3 is 15 residues. The table came from immunoSEQ multiplex PCR; TCRdb's copy has only in-frame clones and leaves some out. The sample contains fewer than 300,000 clones, about 89% of which appear only once. The chain is built from TRBV5-1 and TRBJ1-1; D is possibly TRBD1 (5 bases). The TCR originated in a woman between 50 and 59 years old with acute or convalescent COVID-19. The source material was peripheral blood. The DNA of the CDR3 is TGCGCCAGCAGCTTGGAGAGCAGGGCGGCCACTGAAGCTTTCTTT. Protein sequence: CASSLESRAATEAFF.